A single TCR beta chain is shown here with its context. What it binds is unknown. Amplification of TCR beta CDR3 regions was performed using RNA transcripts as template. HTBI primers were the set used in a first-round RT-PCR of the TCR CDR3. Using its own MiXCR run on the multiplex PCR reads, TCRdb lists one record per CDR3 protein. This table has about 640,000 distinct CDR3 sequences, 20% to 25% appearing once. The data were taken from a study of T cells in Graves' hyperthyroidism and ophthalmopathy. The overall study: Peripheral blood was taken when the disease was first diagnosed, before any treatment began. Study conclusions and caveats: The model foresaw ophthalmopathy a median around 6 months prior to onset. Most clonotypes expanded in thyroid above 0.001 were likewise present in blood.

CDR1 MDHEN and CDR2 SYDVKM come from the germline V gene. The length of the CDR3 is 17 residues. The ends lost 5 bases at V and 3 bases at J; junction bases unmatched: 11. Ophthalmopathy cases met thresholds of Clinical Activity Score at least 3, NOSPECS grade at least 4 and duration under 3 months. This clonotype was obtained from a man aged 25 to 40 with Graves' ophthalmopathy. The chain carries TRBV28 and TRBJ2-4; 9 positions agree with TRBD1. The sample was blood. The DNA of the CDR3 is TGTGCCAGCAGTACCACGGGACAGGGTCGTGTCAAAAACATTCAGTACTTC. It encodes CASSTTGQGRVKNIQYF. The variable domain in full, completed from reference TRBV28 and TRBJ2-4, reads DVKVTQSSRYLVKRTGEKVFLECVQDMDHENMFWYRQDPGLGLRLIYFSYDVKMKEKGDIPEGYSVSREKKERFSLILESASTNQTSMYLCASSTTGQGRVKNIQYFGAGTRLSVL.